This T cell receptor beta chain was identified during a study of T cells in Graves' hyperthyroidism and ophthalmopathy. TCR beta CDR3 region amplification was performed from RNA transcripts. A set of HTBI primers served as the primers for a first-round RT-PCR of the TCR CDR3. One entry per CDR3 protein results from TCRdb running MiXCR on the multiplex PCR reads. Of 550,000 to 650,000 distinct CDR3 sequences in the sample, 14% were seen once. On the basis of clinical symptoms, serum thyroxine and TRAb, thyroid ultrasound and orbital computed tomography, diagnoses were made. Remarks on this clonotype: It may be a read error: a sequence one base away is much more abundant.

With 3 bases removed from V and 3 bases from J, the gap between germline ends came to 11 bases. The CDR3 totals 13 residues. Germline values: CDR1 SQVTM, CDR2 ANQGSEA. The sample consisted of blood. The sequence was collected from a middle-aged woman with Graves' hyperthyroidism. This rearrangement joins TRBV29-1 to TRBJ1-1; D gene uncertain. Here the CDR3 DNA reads TGCAGCGTTGATCCTGCGAGACACACTGAAGCTTTCTTT. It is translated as CSVDPARHTEAFF. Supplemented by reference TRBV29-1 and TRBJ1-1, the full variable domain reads SAVISQKPSRDICQRGTSLTIQCQVDSQVTMMFWYRQQPGQSLTLIATANQGSEATYESGFVIDKFPISRPNLTFSTLTVSNMSPEDSSIYLCSVDPARHTEAFFGQGTRLTVV.